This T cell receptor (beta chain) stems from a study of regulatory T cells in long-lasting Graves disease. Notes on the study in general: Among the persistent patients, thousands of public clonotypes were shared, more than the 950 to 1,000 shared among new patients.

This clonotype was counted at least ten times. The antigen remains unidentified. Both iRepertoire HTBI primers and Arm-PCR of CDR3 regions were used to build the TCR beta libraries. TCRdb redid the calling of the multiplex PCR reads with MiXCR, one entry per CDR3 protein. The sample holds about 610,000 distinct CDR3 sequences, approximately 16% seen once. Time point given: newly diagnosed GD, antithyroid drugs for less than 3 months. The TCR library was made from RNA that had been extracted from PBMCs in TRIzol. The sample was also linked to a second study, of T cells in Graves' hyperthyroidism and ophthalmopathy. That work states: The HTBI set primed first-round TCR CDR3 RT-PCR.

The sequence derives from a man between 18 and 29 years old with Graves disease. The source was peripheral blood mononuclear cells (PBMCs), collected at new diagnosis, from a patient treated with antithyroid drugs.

Written as DNA, the CDR3 is TGTGCCATCAGTGGCGGGGGAGATACGCAGTATTTT. It is translated as CAISGGGDTQYF. V usage is TRBV10-3 and J usage is TRBJ2-3; 7 bases line up with TRBD2. The J segment lost 5 bases and the V segment lost 4 bases, leaving 0 bases of the junction unmatched. The CDR3 has 12 amino acids. Germline V lookup: CDR1 ENHRY, CDR2 SYGVKD.